These T cell receptor beta chains were read from a single sample in a study of OX40 agonist ivuxolimab in advanced cancers. Clones were read by immunoSEQ multiplex PCR, and TCRdb kept only the in-frame ones, dropping some. The table shows fewer than 55,000 clones, with about 80% occurring only once. The specimen was CD4+ or CD8+ T cells sorted from blood, collected in a trial of the OX40 agonist ivuxolimab. The origin of the receptors is an adult with an advanced solid tumor such as melanoma, head and neck, liver or kidney cancer. CDR3s include the opening cysteine and the closing phenylalanine or tryptophan. The D gene is left open where the match is weak. Clone size, where shown, is once, few, many, or a class for clones that have expanded.

j_gene,abundance,v_gene,d_gene,CDR3aa,CDR3nt
TRBJ2-7,NA,TRBV7-2,TRBD2,CASSLEGAPGGEQYF,TGTGCCAGCAGCTTAGAAGGGGCTCCGGGGGGGGAGCAGTACTTC
TRBJ1-1,NA,TRBV11-3,NA,CASSSGGGNTEAFF,TGTGCCAGCAGCTCTGGCGGTGGGAACACTGAAGCTTTCTTT
TRBJ1-1,NA,TRBV5-1,NA,CASSLGIDIGSEAFF,TGCGCCAGCAGCTTGGGGATTGATATAGGGTCTGAAGCTTTCTTT
TRBJ2-1,few,TRBV7-8,TRBD2,CASSARRLAVHNEQFF,TGTGCCAGCAGCGCTCGCCGACTAGCGGTTCACAATGAGCAGTTCTTC
TRBJ2-1,NA,TRBV6-6,NA,CASSYRGSEQFF,TGTGCCAGCAGTTACAGAGGTTCGGAGCAGTTCTTC
TRBJ2-7,NA,TRBV7-2,TRBD2,CASSSLAGGYEQYF,TGTGCCAGCAGCTCCCTGGCGGGGGGCTACGAGCAGTACTTC
TRBJ1-2,NA,TRBV5-1,NA,CASSWDIANYGYTF,TGCGCCAGCAGCTGGGACATAGCTAACTATGGCTACACCTTC
TRBJ1-1,NA,TRBV28,TRBD1,CASSRTGGSTEAFF,TGTGCCAGCAGTCGGACAGGGGGAAGCACTGAAGCTTTCTTT
TRBJ1-4,NA,TRBV4-3,TRBD1,CASSLQGLTTNEKLFF,TGCGCCAGCAGCCTACAGGGGTTAACAACTAATGAAAAACTGTTTTTT
TRBJ1-4,NA,TRBV28,NA,CASGTLRGGEKLFF,TGTGCCAGCGGGACACTCCGGGGGGGTGAAAAACTGTTTTTT
TRBJ1-3,NA,TRBV5-1,NA,CASSLNPTNSGNTIYF,TGCGCCAGCAGCTTGAATCCCACAAACTCTGGAAACACCATATATTTT
TRBJ1-1,NA,TRBV27,TRBD1,CASSLTLNWDRTEAFF,TGTGCCAGCAGTTTAACCCTCAACTGGGACAGGACAGAAGCTTTCTTT
TRBJ2-7,NA,TRBV21-1,NA,CASSKKEGSSYEQYF,TGTGCCAGCAGCAAAAAGGAGGGATCCTCCTACGAGCAGTACTTC
TRBJ2-7,NA,TRBV4-1,TRBD2,CASSQGGSGEVYEQYF,TGCGCCAGCAGCCAAGGGGGCAGCGGGGAGGTCTACGAGCAGTACTTC
TRBJ2-7,NA,TRBV7-8,TRBD2,CASSLETSGPYEQYF,TGTGCCAGCAGCTTAGAGACTAGCGGTCCCTACGAGCAGTACTTC
TRBJ2-1,NA,TRBV30,NA,CAWSTGEGNEQFF,TGTGCCTGGAGTACGGGAGAAGGCAATGAGCAGTTCTTC
TRBJ1-2,NA,TRBV6-1,TRBD1,CASSEAPDRGAGYTF,TGTGCCAGCAGTGAAGCCCCTGACAGGGGGGCTGGCTACACCTTC
TRBJ1-5,NA,TRBV30,NA,CAWSRSGNQPQHF,TGTGCCTGGAGTAGGTCGGGCAATCAGCCCCAGCATTTT
TRBJ1-2,NA,TRBV12-5,NA,CASGSSLRGYTF,TGTGCTAGTGGTTCATCCCTTAGGGGCTACACCTTC
TRBJ1-2,NA,TRBV7-2,NA,CASSLWGGGDYGYTF,TGTGCCAGCAGCTTATGGGGGGGCGGTGACTATGGCTACACCTTC
TRBJ1-5,few,TRBV5-5,TRBD1,CASSDGQGRYQPQHF,TGTGCCAGCAGCGATGGACAGGGAAGATATCAGCCCCAGCATTTT
TRBJ2-7,NA,TRBV7-3,NA,CASSLASLPANF,TGTGCCAGCAGCTTAGCGAGCCTCCCAGCGAACTTC
TRBJ2-7,NA,TRBV28,TRBD1,CASSEAGTGFYEQYF,TGTGCCAGCAGCGAAGCCGGGACAGGGTTTTACGAGCAGTACTTC
TRBJ2-1,NA,TRBV7-2,NA,CASSLSSSYNEQFF,TGTGCCAGCAGCTTGTCGAGCTCCTACAATGAGCAGTTCTTC
TRBJ2-3,NA,TRBV11-2,TRBD2,CAAGDRSSTDTQYF,TGTGCCGCGGGGGATAGGTCTAGCACAGATACGCAGTATTTT
TRBJ2-7,NA,TRBV28,NA,CATPPRNLKEYEQYF,TGTGCCACCCCCCCCCGTAACTTGAAGGAGTACGAGCAGTACTTC
TRBJ1-5,NA,TRBV2,TRBD1,CASSAGTGEQPQHF,TGTGCCAGCAGTGCCGGGACAGGGGAACAGCCCCAGCATTTT
TRBJ2-7,once,TRBV10-2,TRBD1,CASSETGTGISYEQYF,TGCGCCAGCAGCGAAACTGGGACAGGAATCTCCTACGAGCAGTACTTC
TRBJ1-2,few,TRBV4-3,NA,CASSQGAGQIYGYTF,TGCGCCAGCAGCCAAGGGGCAGGGCAAATCTATGGCTACACCTTC
TRBJ2-5,NA,TRBV5-1,NA,CASSLLGGGETQYF,TGCGCCAGCAGCTTGTTAGGGGGAGGGGAGACCCAGTACTTC
TRBJ2-5,NA,TRBV27,NA,CASSLGPGTQYF,TGTGCCAGCAGTTTGGGCCCGGGGACCCAGTACTTC
TRBJ2-5,once,TRBV27,NA,CASSPRGRGGEETQYF,TGTGCCAGCAGTCCCCGCGGTAGGGGAGGTGAAGAGACCCAGTACTTC
TRBJ2-2,NA,TRBV4-3,TRBD1,CASSQATGTGGTGELFF,TGCGCCAGCAGCCAAGCTACCGGGACAGGGGGAACCGGGGAGCTGTTTTTT
TRBJ2-5,NA,TRBV9,TRBD1,CASRGQGEETQYF,TGTGCCAGCAGGGGACAGGGGGAAGAGACCCAGTACTTC
TRBJ2-1,NA,TRBV10-2,TRBD2,CASSESYGGSGSPYNEQFF,TGCGCCAGCAGTGAGTCGTATGGAGGTAGCGGGAGTCCCTACAATGAGCAGTTCTTC
TRBJ2-1,NA,TRBV28,NA,CASTDVTGLIGHEQFF,TGTGCCAGCACCGACGTAACTGGGTTGATAGGGCATGAGCAGTTCTTC
TRBJ1-2,NA,TRBV27,NA,CASSLRDGSRGGYTF,TGTGCCAGCAGTTTACGGGACGGATCTCGGGGTGGCTACACCTTC
TRBJ2-3,few,TRBV6-1,TRBD1,CAGGTGPIATDTQYF,TGTGCCGGGGGGACAGGGCCGATCGCCACAGATACGCAGTATTTT
TRBJ1-1,NA,TRBV7-2,NA,CASSSFQGLSEAFF,TGTGCCAGCAGCTCCTTTCAGGGGTTATCTGAAGCTTTCTTT
TRBJ2-7,once,TRBV30,TRBD2,CAWGRAGGPSEQYF,TGTGCCTGGGGTAGGGCGGGAGGGCCAAGCGAGCAGTACTTC
TRBJ1-4,NA,TRBV6-1,NA,CASSENNEKLFF,TGTGCCAGCAGTGAAAATAATGAAAAACTGTTTTTT
TRBJ2-1,NA,TRBV2,NA,CASSEARASQPPQFF,TGTGCCAGCAGTGAAGCGCGAGCCTCCCAGCCCCCGCAGTTCTTC
TRBJ2-5,NA,TRBV2,NA,CASSDRTARREGTQETQYF,TGTGCCAGCAGTGACCGGACAGCGCGAAGGGAAGGGACCCAAGAGACCCAGTACTTC
TRBJ2-5,NA,TRBV19,NA,CASSQRDRDERTQYF,TGTGCCAGTAGTCAAAGGGACCGAGATGAACGGACCCAGTACTTC
TRBJ2-7,NA,TRBV18,NA,CASSPQMAANSYEQYF,TGTGCCAGCTCACCACAAATGGCAGCCAACTCCTACGAGCAGTACTTC
TRBJ1-2,NA,TRBV18,NA,CASSPRWGIDGYTF,TGTGCCAGCTCACCACGTTGGGGAATTGATGGCTACACCTTC
TRBJ2-1,NA,TRBV19,NA,CASSTEVAGNEQFF,TGTGCCAGTAGTACGGAGGTGGCTGGCAATGAGCAGTTCTTC
TRBJ2-3,NA,TRBV2,NA,CASREGASLDTQYF,TGTGCCAGCAGGGAAGGGGCTAGCTTGGATACGCAGTATTTT
TRBJ2-2,NA,TRBV19,NA,CASTWDGSNTGELFF,TGTGCCAGTACCTGGGACGGCTCGAACACCGGGGAGCTGTTTTTT
TRBJ2-1,NA,TRBV7-2,NA,CASRSSGTGSRSYNEQFF,TGTGCCAGCAGGTCATCCGGGACGGGGAGTCGGTCCTACAATGAGCAGTTCTTC
TRBJ1-2,NA,TRBV7-2,NA,CASSPGPGEGYTF,TGTGCCAGCAGCCCCGGGCCAGGGGAAGGCTACACCTTC
TRBJ2-7,NA,TRBV27,TRBD2,CASSWGGSGGVYEQYF,TGTGCCAGCAGTTGGGGAGGGAGCGGCGGGGTTTACGAGCAGTACTTC
TRBJ2-1,NA,TRBV15,TRBD1,CATSRDPGQGREQFF,TGTGCCACCAGCAGAGATCCGGGACAGGGTCGTGAGCAGTTCTTC
TRBJ2-1,NA,TRBV7-2,TRBD2,CASSLVRRAGGGSYNEQFF,TGTGCCAGCAGCTTAGTTCGGCGAGCGGGAGGCGGCTCCTACAATGAGCAGTTCTTC
TRBJ2-3,NA,TRBV11-2,NA,CASSSTVGDTQYF,TGTGCCAGCAGCTCAACAGTGGGAGATACGCAGTATTTT
TRBJ2-7,NA,TRBV6-1,NA,CASRFSRDGTYEQYF,TGTGCCAGCAGATTCTCACGGGACGGAACCTACGAGCAGTACTTC
TRBJ2-1,NA,TRBV11-2,NA,CASSRTNRAQEQFF,TGTGCCAGCAGCCGGACTAACCGGGCGCAAGAGCAGTTCTTC
TRBJ2-3,NA,TRBV29-1,NA,CSVESRKGADTQYF,TGCAGCGTTGAAAGTCGGAAGGGAGCAGATACGCAGTATTTT